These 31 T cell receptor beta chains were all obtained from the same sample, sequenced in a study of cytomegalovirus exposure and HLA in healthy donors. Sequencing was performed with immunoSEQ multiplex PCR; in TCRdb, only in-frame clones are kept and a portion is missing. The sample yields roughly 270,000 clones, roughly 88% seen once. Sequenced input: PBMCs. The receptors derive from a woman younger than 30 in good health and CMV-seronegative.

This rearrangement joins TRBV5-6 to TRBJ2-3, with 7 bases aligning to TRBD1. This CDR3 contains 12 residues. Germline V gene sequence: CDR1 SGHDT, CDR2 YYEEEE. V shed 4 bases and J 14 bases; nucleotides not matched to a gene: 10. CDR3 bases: TGTGCCAGCAGCATGGGACAGCTCCATCTGTATTTT. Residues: CASSMGQLHLYF.

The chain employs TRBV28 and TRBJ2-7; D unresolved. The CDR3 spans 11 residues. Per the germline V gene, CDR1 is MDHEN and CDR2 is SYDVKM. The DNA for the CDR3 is TGTGCATCCCTGAGCTCCTACGAGCAGTACTTC. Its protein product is CASLSSYEQYF.

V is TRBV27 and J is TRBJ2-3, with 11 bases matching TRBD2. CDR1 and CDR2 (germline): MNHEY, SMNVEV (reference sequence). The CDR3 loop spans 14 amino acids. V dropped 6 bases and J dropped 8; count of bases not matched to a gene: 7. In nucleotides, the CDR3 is TGTGCCAGCAGGGGGACTAGCGGACGAGGTACGCAGTATTTT. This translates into CASRGTSGRGTQYF.

This CDR3 reads CASKDRGNTEAFF. In DNA, the CDR3 is TGTGCCAGCAAGGACAGGGGAAACACTGAAGCTTTCTTT. The chain couples TRBV5-6 to TRBJ1-1; 9 bases fit TRBD1. Germline V lookup: CDR1 SGHDT, CDR2 YYEEEE. This CDR3 spans 13 amino acids. V trimming: 6 bases; J trimming: 2 bases; junction bases outside the gene matches: 2.

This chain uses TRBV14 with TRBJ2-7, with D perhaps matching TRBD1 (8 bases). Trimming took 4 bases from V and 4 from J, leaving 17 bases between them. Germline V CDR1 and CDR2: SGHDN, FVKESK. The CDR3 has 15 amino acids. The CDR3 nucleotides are TGTGCCAGCAGCCCTAGCGGACAGGGTATATACGAGCAGTACTTC. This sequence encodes CASSPSGQGIYEQYF.

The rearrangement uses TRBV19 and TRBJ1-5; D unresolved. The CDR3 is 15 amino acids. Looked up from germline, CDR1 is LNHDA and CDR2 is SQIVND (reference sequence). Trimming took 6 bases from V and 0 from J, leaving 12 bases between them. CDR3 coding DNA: TGTGCCAGTAGCCTATACAGATATAGCAATCAGCCCCAGCATTTT. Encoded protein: CASSLYRYSNQPQHF. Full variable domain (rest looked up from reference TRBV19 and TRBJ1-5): DGGITQSPKYLFRKEGQNVTLSCEQNLNHDAMYWYRQDPGQGLRLIYYSQIVNDFQKGDIAEGYSVSREKKESFPLTVTSAQKNPTAFYLCASSLYRYSNQPQHFGDGTRLSIL.

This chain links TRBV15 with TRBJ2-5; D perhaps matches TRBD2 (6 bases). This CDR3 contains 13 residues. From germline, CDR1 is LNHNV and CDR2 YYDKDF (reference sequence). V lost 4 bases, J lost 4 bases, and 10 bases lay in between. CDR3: CATSMAGRETQYF. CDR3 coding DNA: TGTGCCACCAGCATGGCGGGAAGAGAGACCCAGTACTTC.

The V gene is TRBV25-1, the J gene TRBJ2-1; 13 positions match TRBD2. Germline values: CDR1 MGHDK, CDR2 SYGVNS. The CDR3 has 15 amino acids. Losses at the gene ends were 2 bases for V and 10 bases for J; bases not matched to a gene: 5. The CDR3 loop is CASSERTSGRGEQFF. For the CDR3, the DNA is TGTGCCAGCAGTGAAAGGACTAGCGGGAGAGGGGAGCAGTTCTTC.

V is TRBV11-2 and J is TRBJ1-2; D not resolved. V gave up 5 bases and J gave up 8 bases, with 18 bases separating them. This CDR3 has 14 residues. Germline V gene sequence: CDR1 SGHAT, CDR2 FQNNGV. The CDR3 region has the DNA TGTGCCAGCAGCACGCCCGTCCAGGTGCAGGGCTACACCTTC. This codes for CASSTPVQVQGYTF. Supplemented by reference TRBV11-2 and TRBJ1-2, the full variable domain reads EAGVAQSPRYKIIEKRQSVAFWCNPISGHATLYWYQQILGQGPKLLIQFQNNGVVDDSQLPKDRFSAERLKGVDSTLKIQPAKLEDSAVYLCASSTPVQVQGYTFGSGTRLTVV.

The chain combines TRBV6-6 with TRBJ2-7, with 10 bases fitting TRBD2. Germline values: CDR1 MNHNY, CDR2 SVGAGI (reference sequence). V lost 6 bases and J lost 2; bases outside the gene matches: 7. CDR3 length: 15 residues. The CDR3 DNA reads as TGTGCCAGCAGCCAGGGAAGCGGGAGGGCCTACGAGCAGTACTTC. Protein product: CASSQGSGRAYEQYF.

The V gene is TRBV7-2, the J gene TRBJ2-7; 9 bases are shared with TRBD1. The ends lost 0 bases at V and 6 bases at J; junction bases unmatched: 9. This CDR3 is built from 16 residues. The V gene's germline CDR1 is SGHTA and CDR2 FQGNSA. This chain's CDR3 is CASSLAGTGSWGEQYF. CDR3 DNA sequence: TGTGCCAGCAGCTTAGCCGGGACAGGGTCTTGGGGCGAGCAGTACTTC.

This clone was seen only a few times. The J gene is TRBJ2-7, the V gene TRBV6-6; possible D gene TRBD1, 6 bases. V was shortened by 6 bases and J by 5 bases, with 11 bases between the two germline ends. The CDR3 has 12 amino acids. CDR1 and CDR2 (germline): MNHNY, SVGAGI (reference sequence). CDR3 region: CASREEGDEQYF. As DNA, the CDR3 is TGTGCCAGCAGGGAAGAGGGGGACGAGCAGTACTTC.

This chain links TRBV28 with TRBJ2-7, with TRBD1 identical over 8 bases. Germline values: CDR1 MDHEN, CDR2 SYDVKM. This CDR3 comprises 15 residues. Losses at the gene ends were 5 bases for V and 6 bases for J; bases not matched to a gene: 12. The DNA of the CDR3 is TGTGCCAGCAGTCACACACAGGGGGGTTTGGGCGAGCAGTACTTC. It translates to CASSHTQGGLGEQYF.

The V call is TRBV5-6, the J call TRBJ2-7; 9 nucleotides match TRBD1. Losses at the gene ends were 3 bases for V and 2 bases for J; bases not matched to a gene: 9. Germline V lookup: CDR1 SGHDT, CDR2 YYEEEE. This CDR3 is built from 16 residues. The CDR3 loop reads CASSSGWDRDPYEQYF. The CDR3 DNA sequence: TGTGCCAGCAGCTCTGGGTGGGACAGGGATCCCTACGAGCAGTACTTC. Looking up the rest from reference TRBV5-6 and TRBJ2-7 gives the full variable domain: DAGVTQSPTHLIKTRGQQVTLRCSPKSGHDTVSWYQQALGQGPQFIFQYYEEEERQRGNFPDRFSGHQFPNYSSELNVNALLLGDSALYLCASSSGWDRDPYEQYFGPGTRLTVT.

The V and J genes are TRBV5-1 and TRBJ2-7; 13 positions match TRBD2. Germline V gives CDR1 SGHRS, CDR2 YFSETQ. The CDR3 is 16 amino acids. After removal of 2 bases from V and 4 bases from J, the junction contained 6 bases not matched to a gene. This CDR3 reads CASSLTGTSGNYEQYF. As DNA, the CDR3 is TGCGCCAGCAGCTTAACCGGGACTAGCGGGAATTACGAGCAGTACTTC.

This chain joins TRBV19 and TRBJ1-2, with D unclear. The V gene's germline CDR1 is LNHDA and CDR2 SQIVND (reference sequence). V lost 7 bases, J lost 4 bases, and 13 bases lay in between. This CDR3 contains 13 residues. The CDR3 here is CASTADALYGYTF. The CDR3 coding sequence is TGTGCCAGTACAGCGGACGCACTCTATGGCTACACCTTC.

CDR3: CASSLFGLASGRADEQYF. CDR3 nucleotide sequence: TGCGCCAGCAGCTTGTTTGGTCTTGCTAGCGGGAGGGCTGACGAGCAGTACTTC. This chain joins TRBV5-1 and TRBJ2-7, with 12 bases lining up with TRBD2. Per germline, CDR1 SGHRS and CDR2 YFSETQ. This CDR3 has 18 residues. V shed 1 base, J shed 5 bases, and the junction held 13 bases outside the gene matches.

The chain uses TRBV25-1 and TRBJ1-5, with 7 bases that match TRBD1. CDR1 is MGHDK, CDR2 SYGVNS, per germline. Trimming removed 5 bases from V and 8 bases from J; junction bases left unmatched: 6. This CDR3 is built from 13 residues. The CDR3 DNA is TGTGCCAGCAGTCAGACAGGGTCCGAGCCCCAGCATTTT. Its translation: CASSQTGSEPQHF. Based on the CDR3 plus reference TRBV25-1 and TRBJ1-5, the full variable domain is EADIYQTPRYLVIGTGKKITLECSQTMGHDKMYWYQQDPGMELHLIHYSYGVNSTEKGDLSSESTVSRIRTEHFPLTLESARPSHTSQYLCASSQTGSEPQHFGDGTRLSIL.

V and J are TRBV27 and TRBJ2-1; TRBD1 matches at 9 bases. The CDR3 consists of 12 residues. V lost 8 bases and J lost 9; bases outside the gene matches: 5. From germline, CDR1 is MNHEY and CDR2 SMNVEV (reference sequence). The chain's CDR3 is CASWTGVGEQFF. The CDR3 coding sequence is TGTGCCAGCTGGACAGGGGTTGGTGAGCAGTTCTTC.

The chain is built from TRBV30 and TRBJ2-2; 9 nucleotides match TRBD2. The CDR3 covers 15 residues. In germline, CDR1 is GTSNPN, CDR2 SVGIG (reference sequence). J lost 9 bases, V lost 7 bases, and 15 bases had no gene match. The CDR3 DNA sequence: TGTGCCTCACGACGGTCTGCGGGAGGGCCGAGGGAGCTGTTTTTT. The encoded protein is CASRRSAGGPRELFF.

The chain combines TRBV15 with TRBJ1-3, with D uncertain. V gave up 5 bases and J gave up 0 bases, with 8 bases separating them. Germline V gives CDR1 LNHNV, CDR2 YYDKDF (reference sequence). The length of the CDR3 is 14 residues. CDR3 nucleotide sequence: TGTGCCACCAGCGATAGCAACTCTGGAAACACCATATATTTT. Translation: CATSDSNSGNTIYF.

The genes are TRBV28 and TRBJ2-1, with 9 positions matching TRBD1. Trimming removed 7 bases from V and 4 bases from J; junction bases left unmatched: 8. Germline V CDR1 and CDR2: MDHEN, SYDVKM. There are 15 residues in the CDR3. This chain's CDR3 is CASNLGGQGYNEQFF. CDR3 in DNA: TGTGCCAGCAATCTGGGCGGACAGGGGTACAATGAGCAGTTCTTC.

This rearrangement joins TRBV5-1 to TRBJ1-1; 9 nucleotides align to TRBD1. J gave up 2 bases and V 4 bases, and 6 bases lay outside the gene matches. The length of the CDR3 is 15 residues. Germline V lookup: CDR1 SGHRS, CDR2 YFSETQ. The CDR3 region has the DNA TGCGCCAGCAGCAGGGACAGGGTTAGTAACACTGAAGCTTTCTTT. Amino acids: CASSRDRVSNTEAFF.

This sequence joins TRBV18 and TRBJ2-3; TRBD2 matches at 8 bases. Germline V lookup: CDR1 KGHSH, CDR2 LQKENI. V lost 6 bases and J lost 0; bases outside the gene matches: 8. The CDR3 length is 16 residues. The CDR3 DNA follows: TGTGCCAGCTCCCGAACTAGCGGATCTAGCACAGATACGCAGTATTTT. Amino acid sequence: CASSRTSGSSTDTQYF.

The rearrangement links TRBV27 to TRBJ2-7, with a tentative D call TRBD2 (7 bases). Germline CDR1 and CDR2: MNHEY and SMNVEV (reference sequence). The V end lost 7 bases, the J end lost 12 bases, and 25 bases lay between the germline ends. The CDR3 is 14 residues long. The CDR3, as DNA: TGTGCCAGCACCGGGACATCATGGGGGGGTAGTAGGTACTTC. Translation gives CASTGTSWGGSRYF.

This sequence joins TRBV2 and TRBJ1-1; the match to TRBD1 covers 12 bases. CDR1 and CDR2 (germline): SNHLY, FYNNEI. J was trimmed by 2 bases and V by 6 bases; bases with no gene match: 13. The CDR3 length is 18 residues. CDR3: CASSAGTGGRHLNTEAFF. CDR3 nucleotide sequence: TGTGCCAGCAGCGCCGGGACAGGGGGCCGACATTTAAACACTGAAGCTTTCTTT.

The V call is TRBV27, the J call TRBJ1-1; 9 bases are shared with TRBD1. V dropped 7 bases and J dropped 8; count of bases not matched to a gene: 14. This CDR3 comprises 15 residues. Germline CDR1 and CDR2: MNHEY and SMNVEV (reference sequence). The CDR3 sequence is CASTSESGTGGEAFF. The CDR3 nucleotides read TGTGCCAGCACTTCAGAGTCGGGAACAGGGGGCGAAGCTTTCTTT.

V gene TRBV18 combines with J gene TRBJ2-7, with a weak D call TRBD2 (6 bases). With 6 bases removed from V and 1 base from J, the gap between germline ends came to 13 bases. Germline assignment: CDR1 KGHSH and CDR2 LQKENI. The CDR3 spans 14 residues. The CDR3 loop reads CASSPGTASYEQYF. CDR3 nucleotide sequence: TGTGCCAGCTCCCCCGGGACTGCTTCCTACGAGCAGTACTTC.

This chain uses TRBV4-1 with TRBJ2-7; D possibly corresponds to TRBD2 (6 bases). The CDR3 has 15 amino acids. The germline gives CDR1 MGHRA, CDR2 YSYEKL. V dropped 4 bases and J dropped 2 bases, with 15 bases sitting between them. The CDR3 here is CASSLAGRTPYEQYF. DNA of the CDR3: TGCGCCAGCAGCCTCGCGGGGCGGACCCCCTACGAGCAGTACTTC.

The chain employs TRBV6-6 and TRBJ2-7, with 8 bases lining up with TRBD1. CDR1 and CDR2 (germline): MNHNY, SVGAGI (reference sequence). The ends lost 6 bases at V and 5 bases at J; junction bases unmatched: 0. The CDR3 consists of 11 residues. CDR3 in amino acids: CASRDRDEQYF. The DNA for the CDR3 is TGTGCCAGCAGGGACAGGGACGAGCAGTACTTC.

The CDR3 here is CASSPQTSVSTDTQYF. The CDR3 nucleotides are TGCGCCAGCAGCCCCCAGACTAGCGTCAGCACAGATACGCAGTATTTT. V and J are TRBV4-3 and TRBJ2-3, with 8 positions matching TRBD2. CDR1 is LGHNA, CDR2 YSLEER, per germline. This CDR3 contains 16 residues. Germline trimming cut 4 bases from V and 0 bases from J; bases unmatched to any gene: 6.